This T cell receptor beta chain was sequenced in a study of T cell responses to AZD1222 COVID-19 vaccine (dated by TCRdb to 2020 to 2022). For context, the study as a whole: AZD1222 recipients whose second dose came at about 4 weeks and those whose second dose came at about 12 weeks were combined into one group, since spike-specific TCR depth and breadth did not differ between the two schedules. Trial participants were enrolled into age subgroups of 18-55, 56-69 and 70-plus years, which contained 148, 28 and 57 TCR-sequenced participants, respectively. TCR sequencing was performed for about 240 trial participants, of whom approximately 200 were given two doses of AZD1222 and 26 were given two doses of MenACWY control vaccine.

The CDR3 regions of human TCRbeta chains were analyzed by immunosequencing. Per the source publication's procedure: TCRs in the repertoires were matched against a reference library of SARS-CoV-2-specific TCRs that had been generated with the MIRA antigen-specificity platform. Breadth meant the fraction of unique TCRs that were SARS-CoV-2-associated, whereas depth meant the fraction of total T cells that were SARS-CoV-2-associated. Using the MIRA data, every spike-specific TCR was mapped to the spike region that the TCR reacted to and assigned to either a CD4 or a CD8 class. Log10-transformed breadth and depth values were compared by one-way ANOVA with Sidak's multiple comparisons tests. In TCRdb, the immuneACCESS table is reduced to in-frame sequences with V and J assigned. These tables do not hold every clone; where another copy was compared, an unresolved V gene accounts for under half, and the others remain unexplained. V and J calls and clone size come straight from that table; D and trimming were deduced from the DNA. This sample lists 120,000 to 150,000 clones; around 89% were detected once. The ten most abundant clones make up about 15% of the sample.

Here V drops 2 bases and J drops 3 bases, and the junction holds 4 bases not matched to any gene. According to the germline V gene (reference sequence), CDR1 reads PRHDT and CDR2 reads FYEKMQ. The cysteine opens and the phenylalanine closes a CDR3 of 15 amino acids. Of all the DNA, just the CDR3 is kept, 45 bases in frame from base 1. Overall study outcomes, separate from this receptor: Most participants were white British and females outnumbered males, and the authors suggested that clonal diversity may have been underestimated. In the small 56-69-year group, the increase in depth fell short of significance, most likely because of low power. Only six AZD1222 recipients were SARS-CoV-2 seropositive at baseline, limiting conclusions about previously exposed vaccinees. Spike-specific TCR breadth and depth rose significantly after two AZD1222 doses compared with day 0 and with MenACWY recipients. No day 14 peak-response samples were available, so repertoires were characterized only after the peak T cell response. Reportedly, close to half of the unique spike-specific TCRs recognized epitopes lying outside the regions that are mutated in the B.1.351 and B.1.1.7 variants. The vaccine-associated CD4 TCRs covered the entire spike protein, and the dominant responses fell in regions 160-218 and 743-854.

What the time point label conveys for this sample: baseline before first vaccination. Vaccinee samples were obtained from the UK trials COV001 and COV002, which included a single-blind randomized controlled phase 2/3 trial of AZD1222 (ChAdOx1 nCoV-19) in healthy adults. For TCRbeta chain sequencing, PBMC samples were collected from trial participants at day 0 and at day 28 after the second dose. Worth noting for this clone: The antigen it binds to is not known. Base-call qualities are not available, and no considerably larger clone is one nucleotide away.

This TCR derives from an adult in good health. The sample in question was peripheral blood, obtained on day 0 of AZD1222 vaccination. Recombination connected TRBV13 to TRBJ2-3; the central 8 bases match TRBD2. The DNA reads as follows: TGTGCCAGCAGCTTACGGGGGGGCGAAACAGATACGCAGTATTTT. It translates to CASSLRGGETDTQYF.